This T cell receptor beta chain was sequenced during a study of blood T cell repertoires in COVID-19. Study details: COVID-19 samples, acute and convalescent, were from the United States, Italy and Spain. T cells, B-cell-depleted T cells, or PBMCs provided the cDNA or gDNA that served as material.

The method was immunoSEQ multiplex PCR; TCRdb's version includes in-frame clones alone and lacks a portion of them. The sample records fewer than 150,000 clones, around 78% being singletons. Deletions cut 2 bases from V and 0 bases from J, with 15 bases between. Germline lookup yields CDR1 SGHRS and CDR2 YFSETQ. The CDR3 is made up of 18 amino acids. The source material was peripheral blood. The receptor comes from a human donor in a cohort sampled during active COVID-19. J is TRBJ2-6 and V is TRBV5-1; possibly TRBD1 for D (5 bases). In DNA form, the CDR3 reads TGCGCCAGCAGCTTATTGACGGACACAAGCTCTGGGGCCAACGTCCTGACTTTC. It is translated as CASSLLTDTSSGANVLTF.